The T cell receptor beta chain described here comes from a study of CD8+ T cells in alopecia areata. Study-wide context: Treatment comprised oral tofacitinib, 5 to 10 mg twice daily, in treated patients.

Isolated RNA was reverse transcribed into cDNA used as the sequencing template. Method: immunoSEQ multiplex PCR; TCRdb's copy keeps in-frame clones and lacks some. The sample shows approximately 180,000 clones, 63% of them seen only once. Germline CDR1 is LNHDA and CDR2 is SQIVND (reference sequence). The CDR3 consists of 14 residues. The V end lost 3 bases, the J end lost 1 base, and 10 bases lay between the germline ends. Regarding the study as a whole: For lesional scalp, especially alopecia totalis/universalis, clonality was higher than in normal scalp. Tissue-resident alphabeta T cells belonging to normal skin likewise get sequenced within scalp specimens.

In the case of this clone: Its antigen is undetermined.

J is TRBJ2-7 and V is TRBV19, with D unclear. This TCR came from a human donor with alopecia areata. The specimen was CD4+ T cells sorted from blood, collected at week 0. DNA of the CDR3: TGTGCCAGTAGTATCGGCCCGTCGTCCTACGAGCAGTACTTC. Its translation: CASSIGPSSYEQYF.